One sample yielded the 12 T cell receptor beta chains listed below, sequenced in a study of T cells in Graves' hyperthyroidism and ophthalmopathy. It was RNA transcripts that yielded the amplified TCR beta CDR3 regions. In the first-round RT-PCR of the TCR CDR3, the HTBI primer set was used. MiXCR, applied by TCRdb to the multiplex PCR reads, yields one record per CDR3 protein. The sample records some 500,000 distinct CDR3 sequences, roughly an eighth being singletons. Material: blood. The receptors stem from a woman younger than 35 with Graves' hyperthyroidism.

About this clonotype itself: Since the CDR3 does not end with the conserved phenylalanine or tryptophan, this likely comes from a read error. V usage is TRBV19 and J usage is TRBJ2-3; maybe TRBD2 (5 bases). Trimming removed 1 base from V and 2 bases from J, with 13 bases in between. This CDR3 region has 16 residues. Germline CDR1 reads LNHDA; CDR2 reads SQIVND (reference sequence). CDR3 bases: TGTGCCAGTAGTATAGGGGAGCTATCACCCACAGATACGCAGTATCTT. Its protein product is CASSIGELSPTDTQYL.

This clonotype was counted many times. One end of the junction is discordant with germline, which a read error may explain. The CDR3 loop reads CTSSQRFDEQFF. The CDR3 DNA follows: TGTACCAGCAGCCAGAGATTCGATGAGCAGTTCTTC. The rearrangement links TRBV2 to TRBJ2-1, with D uncertain. The CDR3 spans 12 residues. Germline V gives CDR1 SNHLY, CDR2 FYNNEI.

The table lists this clonotype with many counts. The chain has TRBV2 and TRBJ1-2, with D perhaps matching TRBD1 (5 bases). Germline values: CDR1 SNHLY, CDR2 FYNNEI. The CDR3 is 15 amino acids. Trimming took off 6 bases at V and 4 bases at J, with 18 bases between the two ends. The CDR3 DNA reads TGTGCCAGCAGAGCGTCCTTCGGGGGGTCCTATGGCTACACCTTC. As protein: CASRASFGGSYGYTF.

The V gene is TRBV5-1, the J gene TRBJ2-1; the match to TRBD2 covers 13 bases. From germline, CDR1 is SGHRS and CDR2 YFSETQ. With 2 bases clipped from V and 2 bases from J, the junction kept 7 bases outside the gene matches. The CDR3 loop spans 18 amino acids. This CDR3 is CASSFVAGTSGTYNEQFF. In nucleotides, the CDR3 is TGCGCCAGCAGCTTCGTAGCCGGGACTAGCGGGACCTACAATGAGCAGTTCTTC.

This clonotype occurred many times. This sequence joins TRBV6-6 and TRBJ2-5; tentative D call: TRBD2 (5 bases). The CDR3 extends over 17 amino acids. Trimming stripped 0 bases from V and 0 bases from J, with 14 bases between. The germline V gene has CDR1 MNHNY and CDR2 SVGAGI (reference sequence). The CDR3, as DNA: TGTGCCAGCAGTTACTCTACCCAGAGAGGGAACCAAGAGACCCAGTACTTC. Translated: CASSYSTQRGNQETQYF.

This clonotype was detected a few times. The rearrangement joins TRBV7-6 to TRBJ1-1; 12 bases are shared with TRBD1. V shed 5 bases and J 10 bases; nucleotides not matched to a gene: 14. The CDR3 is made up of 16 amino acids. From germline, CDR1 is SGHVS and CDR2 FNYEAQ. The CDR3 loop is CASSPQGQGAGGVAFF. CDR3 nucleotides: TGTGCCAGCAGCCCTCAGGGACAGGGGGCCGGAGGAGTAGCTTTCTTT.

This clonotype has a count of ten or more. The chain combines TRBV7-8 with TRBJ1-1; the D gene is possibly TRBD1 (5 bases). V lost 2 bases, J lost 0 bases, and 13 bases lay in between. The CDR3 is 16 residues long. CDR1 and CDR2 from the germline V gene are SGHVS and FQNEAQ. The DNA of the CDR3 is TGTGCCAGCAGCTTACGAGGGCAGGGTATGAACACTGAAGCTTTCTTT. Translated: CASSLRGQGMNTEAFF.

The sample holds many counts of this clonotype. With a much larger clone just one base away, this may be a read error. V usage is TRBV6-1 and J usage is TRBJ1-1; D call uncertain. Germline loops: CDR1 MNHNS, CDR2 SASEGT. CDR3 length: 11 residues. Trimming took off 3 bases at V and 8 bases at J, with 7 bases between the two ends. For the CDR3, the DNA is TGTGCCAGCAGTGACGGATGGGAAGCTTTCTTT. As protein: CASSDGWEAFF.

The sample holds many counts of this clonotype. The CDR3 loop reads CASSSLGRTNEKLFF. DNA of the CDR3: TGTGCCAGCAGCTCCCTGGGGAGGACTAATGAAAAACTGTTTTTT. This chain connects TRBV11-2 to TRBJ1-4; no definite D call. V was cut by 4 bases and J by 2 bases, with 11 bases left in between. The CDR3 covers 15 residues. The germline V gene has CDR1 SGHAT and CDR2 FQNNGV.

This clonotype was recorded many times. The chain joins TRBV27 to TRBJ2-5; 7 positions agree with TRBD1. The germline V gene has CDR1 MNHEY and CDR2 SMNVEV (reference sequence). The CDR3 is 15 residues long. Trimming cost V 4 bases and J 4 bases; bases outside gene matches: 9. The CDR3 sequence: CASSSDRSFGETQYF. The CDR3 DNA follows: TGTGCCAGCAGTTCGGACAGGTCGTTTGGAGAGACCCAGTACTTC.

Note on this clonotype: Given a much more abundant clone one base away, this may be a read error. The V gene is TRBV30, the J gene TRBJ1-5, with D perhaps TRBD1 (6 bases). The CDR3 extends over 15 amino acids. The germline gives CDR1 GTSNPN, CDR2 SVGIG (reference sequence). CDR3 sequence: CVWSGVAGGGQPQHF. The CDR3 nucleotides read TGTGTCTGGAGTGGAGTGGCGGGAGGGGGTCAGCCCCAGCATTTT. Combining the CDR3 with reference TRBV30 and TRBJ1-5 gives the whole variable domain SQTIHQWPATLVQPVGSPLSLECTVEGTSNPNLYWYRQAAGRGLQLLFYSVGIGQISSEVPQNLSASRPQDRQFILSSKKLLLSDSGFYLCVWSGVAGGGQPQHFGDGTRLSIL.

This clonotype was detected ten times or more. This rearrangement joins TRBV30 to TRBJ1-1, with D tentatively TRBD1 (6 bases). Germline lookup yields CDR1 GTSNPN and CDR2 SVGIG (reference sequence). This CDR3 is built from 13 residues. The V end lost 4 bases, the J end lost 4 bases, and 13 bases lay between the germline ends. The CDR3 coding sequence is TGTGCCTGGAAAGAGGGGGTGGGCACTGAAGCTTTCTTT. Translation: CAWKEGVGTEAFF.